A selection of T cell receptor beta chains follows, all from one sample in a study of T cells in Graves' hyperthyroidism and ophthalmopathy. Each CDR3 protein gets one entry after TCRdb re-called the multiplex PCR reads with MiXCR. The table lists a few hundred thousand distinct CDR3 sequences, roughly 15% of them singletons. The sequencing input was blood. The receptors originated from a woman between 55 and 75 years old with Graves' ophthalmopathy. The CDR3 runs from the conserved cysteine through the conserved F or W. The D gene is left open where the match is weak. Where a row states a size, it is once, few, many or the class of an expanded clone; other rows omit it.

clone_size | j_call | d_call | cdr3_length | v_call | cdr3_aa | cdr3_nt
NA | TRBJ2-7 | NA | 14 | TRBV7-9 | CASSRGGPSYEQYF | TGTGCCAGCAGCAGGGGCGGACCCTCCTACGAGCAGTACTTC
NA | TRBJ2-7 | TRBD2 | 13 | TRBV27 | CASSVAGGHEQYF | TGTGCCAGCAGTGTAGCGGGAGGCCACGAGCAGTACTTC
few | TRBJ1-3 | NA | 17 | TRBV5-6 | CASSPKQGIVSGNTIYF | TGTGCCAGCTCCCCGAAACAGGGTATCGTCTCTGGAAACACCATATATTTT
many | TRBJ1-5 | TRBD1 | 14 | TRBV18 | CASSHYQGDQPQHF | TGTGCCAGCTCACACTACCAGGGGGATCAGCCCCAGCATTTT
many | TRBJ2-1 | TRBD1 | 12 | TRBV2 | CAKGAGVNEQFF | TGTGCCAAGGGGGCAGGAGTGAATGAGCAGTTCTTC
many | TRBJ2-5 | TRBD2 | 13 | TRBV20-1 | CSAHKGGEETQYF | TGCAGTGCTCACAAGGGAGGGGAAGAGACCCAGTACTTC
NA | TRBJ1-2 | NA | 16 | TRBV10-3 | CAISEARYRSSYGYTF | TGTGCCATCAGTGAGGCAAGATACAGGAGCAGCTATGGCTACACCTTC
many | TRBJ2-2 | NA | 12 | TRBV20-1 | CSAWVAAGELFF | TGCAGTGCTTGGGTGGCGGCCGGGGAGCTGTTTTTT
NA | TRBJ1-5 | TRBD1 | 16 | TRBV4-1 | CASSQETGGFNQPQHF | TGCGCCAGCAGCCAAGAGACAGGGGGCTTCAATCAGCCCCAGCATTTT
many | TRBJ2-1 | NA | 15 | TRBV20-1 | CSARDPLGPGNEQFF | TGCAGTGCTAGAGACCCCCTGGGGCCCGGGAATGAGCAGTTCTTC
NA | TRBJ2-1 | TRBD2 | 17 | TRBV27 | CASSFPLAGGIIGEQFF | TGTGCCAGCAGTTTTCCCCTAGCGGGAGGCATAATCGGTGAGCAGTTCTTC
few | TRBJ1-5 | NA | 15 | TRBV5-5 | CASSSGGPLNQPQHF | TGTGCCAGCAGCTCGGGGGGGCCCCTCAATCAGCCCCAGCATTTT